Listed below are T cell receptor beta chains from one sample, sequenced in a study of T cells in localized non-small cell lung cancer. TCRdb's table, derived via immunoSEQ multiplex PCR, lists solely in-frame clones and lacks some. The sample includes 58,000 or so clones, 85% to 90% of them seen just once. The sequencing here drew on peripheral blood, taken before any cancer treatment. The receptors were sampled from a woman aged 40-70 years with stage I lung adenocarcinoma. CDR3s include the opening cysteine and the closing phenylalanine or tryptophan. The order of the fields is D gene, CDR3 length, J gene, V gene, clone size, CDR3 protein, CDR3 DNA. The D gene is left open where the match is weak. The size of a clone is reported for some rows only, either as once, few or many, or as a class for expanded clones.

TRBD2	16	TRBJ2-1	TRBV11-2	.	CASSLHSGRAHNEQFF	TGTGCCAGCAGCCTCCATAGCGGGAGGGCCCACAATGAGCAGTTCTTC
.	13	TRBJ1-2	TRBV18	.	CASSPPSINGYTF	TGTGCCAGCTCACCCCCCTCGATAAATGGCTACACCTTC
TRBD1	15	TRBJ1-2	TRBV15	once	CATSAEVGQGKGYTF	TGTGCCACCAGCGCAGAGGTGGGACAGGGGAAAGGCTACACCTTC
.	15	TRBJ2-7	TRBV21-1	.	CASSTQGQGAREQYF	TGTGCCAGCAGCACCCAGGGACAGGGGGCTCGGGAGCAGTACTTC
.	16	TRBJ1-3	TRBV6-1	.	CASSETLASSGNTIYF	TGTGCCAGCAGTGAAACGTTGGCCTCCTCTGGAAACACCATATATTTT
.	17	TRBJ1-5	TRBV6-1	.	CASSEAESLTGNQPQHF	TGTGCCAGCAGTGAAGCGGAGAGCCTGACGGGCAATCAGCCCCAGCATTTT
TRBD2	20	TRBJ2-1	TRBV28	.	CASSSFLGSGRVFAYNEQFF	TGTGCCAGCAGTTCATTCCTGGGGAGCGGGAGGGTATTTGCCTACAATGAGCAGTTCTTC
.	15	TRBJ1-1	TRBV11-2	once	CASSLRIGGYTEAFF	TGTGCCAGCAGCTTACGGATTGGCGGATACACTGAAGCTTTCTTT
TRBD1	14	TRBJ2-1	TRBV6-1	.	CASEGQGSYNEQFF	TGTGCCAGCGAAGGACAGGGATCGTACAATGAGCAGTTCTTC
TRBD1	14	TRBJ1-1	TRBV6-5	.	CASSYSGDRTEAFF	TGTGCCAGCAGTTACTCGGGGGACAGGACTGAAGCTTTCTTT
.	15	TRBJ1-2	TRBV11-2	.	CASASAGQGAGGYTF	TGTGCCAGCGCTTCGGCAGGGCAGGGCGCGGGTGGCTACACCTTC
.	14	TRBJ1-1	TRBV30	.	CAWMRERENTEAFF	TGTGCCTGGATGAGGGAACGGGAGAACACTGAAGCTTTCTTT
TRBD1	19	TRBJ1-5	TRBV5-8	once	CASSQDREGKVVSNQPQHF	TGTGCCAGCAGCCAGGACAGGGAAGGGAAGGTGGTGAGCAATCAGCCCCAGCATTTT
TRBD2	15	TRBJ2-3	TRBV9	.	CASSPGLAGADTQYF	TGTGCCAGCAGCCCTGGACTAGCGGGAGCAGATACGCAGTATTTT
.	15	TRBJ2-5	TRBV6-5	.	CASTPTGQGGETQYF	TGTGCCAGCACCCCCACGGGGCAGGGAGGAGAGACCCAGTACTTC
.	16	TRBJ1-1	TRBV28	.	CASSLVGVESHTEAFF	TGTGCCAGCAGTTTGGTCGGGGTCGAGTCTCACACTGAAGCTTTCTTT
.	14	TRBJ1-5	TRBV4-2	.	CASSQDRVGQPQHF	TGTGCCAGCAGCCAAGACAGGGTCGGTCAGCCCCAGCATTTT
.	12	TRBJ2-7	TRBV5-1	.	CASSLGSGEQYF	TGCGCCAGCAGCCTGGGGTCGGGCGAGCAGTACTTC
.	12	TRBJ2-1	TRBV18	once	CASSPGASEQFF	TGTGCCAGCTCACCAGGGGCTTCTGAGCAGTTCTTC
.	13	TRBJ2-7	TRBV6-5	.	CASSLGAGIEQYF	TGTGCCAGCAGTTTAGGGGCAGGGATCGAGCAGTACTTC
.	12	TRBJ1-4	TRBV28	.	CASGQGNEKLFF	TGTGCCAGCGGGCAGGGGAATGAAAAACTGTTTTTT
.	15	TRBJ2-5	TRBV11-3	.	CASSLGYQGQETQYF	TGTGCCAGCAGCTTGGGTTATCAGGGGCAGGAGACCCAGTACTTC
.	14	TRBJ2-5	TRBV5-4	.	CASSLDRFQETQYF	TGTGCCAGCAGCTTGGACAGATTCCAAGAGACCCAGTACTTC
.	12	TRBJ2-1	TRBV7-2	.	CASSFYGNEQFF	TGTGCCAGCAGCTTCTATGGCAATGAGCAGTTCTTC
TRBD1	15	TRBJ2-7	TRBV6-5	once	CASSYLTGQMNEQYF	TGTGCCAGCAGTTACCTAACGGGACAGATGAACGAGCAGTACTTC
TRBD1	14	TRBJ1-1	TRBV29-1	.	CSVEGGQVNTEAFF	TGCAGCGTTGAAGGTGGACAGGTGAACACTGAAGCTTTCTTT
TRBD1	16	TRBJ2-2	TRBV18	.	CASSRRQGAGTGELFF	TGTGCCAGCTCACGAAGACAGGGGGCAGGCACCGGGGAGCTGTTTTTT
.	13	TRBJ2-5	TRBV5-1	.	CASSPVEDETQYF	TGCGCCAGCAGCCCCGTGGAGGATGAGACCCAGTACTTC
TRBD1	12	TRBJ1-1	TRBV9	.	CASSVGQGEAFF	TGTGCCAGCAGCGTAGGACAGGGAGAAGCTTTCTTT
.	13	TRBJ2-1	TRBV9	.	CASSVVVVGEQFF	TGTGCCAGCAGCGTAGTTGTGGTAGGCGAGCAGTTCTTC
.	13	TRBJ1-1	TRBV15	.	CATSRDRNTEAFF	TGTGCCACCAGCAGAGATAGGAACACTGAAGCTTTCTTT
TRBD1	14	TRBJ1-1	TRBV11-2	.	CASSLRDSHTEAFF	TGTGCCAGCAGCTTGAGGGACAGCCACACTGAAGCTTTCTTT
.	16	TRBJ1-5	TRBV6-5	.	CASSYSQGVGNQPQHF	TGTGCCAGCAGTTACTCGCAGGGAGTCGGGAATCAGCCCCAGCATTTT
.	12	TRBJ1-2	TRBV30	.	CAWKAGTSGYTF	TGTGCCTGGAAGGCAGGGACCAGCGGCTACACCTTC
TRBD2	17	TRBJ2-5	TRBV9	.	CASSPGTSGGLQETQYF	TGTGCCAGCAGCCCGGGGACTAGCGGGGGGTTACAAGAGACCCAGTACTTC
.	16	TRBJ1-3	TRBV30	.	CAWNRPTLRDGNTIYF	TGTGCCTGGAATCGCCCGACACTTAGAGACGGAAACACCATATATTTT
.	15	TRBJ2-5	TRBV5-5	.	CASTLLDSHQETQYF	TGTGCCAGCACCCTTCTTGACTCTCACCAAGAGACCCAGTACTTC
TRBD2	18	TRBJ2-1	TRBV9	.	CASSEGGASGRVGNEQFF	TGTGCCAGCAGCGAGGGTGGAGCTAGCGGGAGGGTCGGTAATGAGCAGTTCTTC
TRBD2	15	TRBJ2-1	TRBV10-1	.	CASSERSSGGDYQFF	TGCGCCAGCAGTGAGAGGTCTAGCGGGGGGGATTACCAGTTCTTC
TRBD2	16	TRBJ2-2	TRBV5-4	.	CASSLGLATGWGELFF	TGTGCCAGCAGCTTGGGACTAGCCACAGGTTGGGGGGAGCTGTTTTTT
.	18	TRBJ2-1	TRBV27	.	CASSLAAHFFGSYNEQFF	TGTGCCAGCAGTTTAGCCGCCCACTTTTTTGGGTCCTACAATGAGCAGTTCTTC
TRBD1	14	TRBJ1-4	TRBV2	.	CASSETGTLKKLFF	TGTGCCAGCAGTGAGACAGGGACCCTGAAGAAACTGTTTTTT
.	13	TRBJ1-1	TRBV7-3	.	CASSPGVRGEAFF	TGTGCCAGCAGCCCGGGGGTTCGGGGTGAAGCTTTCTTT
TRBD2	16	TRBJ2-3	TRBV19	.	CASSIGTSGGEDTQYF	TGTGCCAGTAGTATAGGGACTAGCGGGGGGGAAGATACGCAGTATTTT
TRBD1	14	TRBJ1-2	TRBV9	.	CASSVGQGVYGYTF	TGTGCCAGCAGCGTTGGACAGGGGGTATATGGCTACACCTTC
.	14	TRBJ2-7	TRBV4-1	once	CASSQAQGQYEQYF	TGCGCCAGCAGCCAAGCTCAGGGACAATACGAGCAGTACTTC
.	13	TRBJ1-1	TRBV7-7	.	CASSLSQNTEAFF	TGTGCTAGCAGCTTGTCTCAGAACACTGAAGCTTTCTTT
TRBD2	15	TRBJ2-7	TRBV5-1	.	CASSLDAGGPGEQYF	TGCGCCAGCAGCTTGGACGCGGGAGGACCAGGCGAGCAGTACTTC
TRBD1	15	TRBJ1-4	TRBV5-1	.	CASSSLDRRNEKLFF	TGCGCCAGCAGCTCCCTGGACAGGAGGAATGAAAAACTGTTTTTT
.	13	TRBJ2-7	TRBV7-2	.	CASSSGLHYEQYF	TGTGCCAGCAGCTCCGGACTTCACTACGAGCAGTACTTC
.	13	TRBJ2-7	TRBV4-3	.	CASSLDVSYEQYF	TGCGCCAGCAGCCTCGATGTCTCCTACGAGCAGTACTTC
.	14	TRBJ2-5	TRBV27	.	CASSHQGSMETQYF	TGTGCCAGCAGTCACCAGGGGAGCATGGAGACCCAGTACTTC
.	16	TRBJ2-2	TRBV28	.	CAATGGLSANTGELFF	TGTGCCGCCACCGGGGGTCTCTCCGCGAACACCGGGGAGCTGTTTTTT
TRBD1	14	TRBJ1-2	TRBV7-9	.	CASSLGQGPNGYTF	TGTGCCAGCAGCCTAGGACAGGGGCCTAATGGCTACACCTTC